Shown below are 21 T cell receptor beta chains from a single sample sequenced in a study of T cells in Graves' hyperthyroidism and ophthalmopathy. Regions amplified from RNA transcripts were the TCR beta CDR3 regions. The HTBI primer set drove a first-round RT-PCR of the TCR CDR3. Via MiXCR, TCRdb re-called the multiplex PCR reads, giving one row per CDR3 protein. Here the sample spans about 600,000 distinct CDR3 sequences, 14% being singletons. Sample: blood. The receptors here all came from a woman between 18 and 29 years old with Graves' ophthalmopathy.

About this clonotype itself: This could be a read error, since a much larger clone is one nucleotide away. This rearrangement joins TRBV18 to TRBJ2-1; possibly TRBD1 for D (5 bases). The CDR3 covers 13 residues. V dropped 3 bases and J dropped 5 bases, with 8 bases sitting between them. Germline assignment: CDR1 KGHSH and CDR2 LQKENI. CDR3 DNA sequence: TGTGCCAGCTCACCCAGGGCAGACAATGAGCAGTTCTTC. Translated: CASSPRADNEQFF.

This clonotype was observed many times. The V gene is TRBV4-1, the J gene TRBJ2-3, with D maybe TRBD2 (6 bases). Germline V gives CDR1 MGHRA, CDR2 YSYEKL. Deletions cut 8 bases from V and 2 bases from J, with 17 bases between. The CDR3 spans 15 residues. The CDR3 DNA reads TGCGCCAGCCTTAGTAGCGGCCTCTTCACAGATACGCAGTATTTT. Protein product: CASLSSGLFTDTQYF.

This clonotype was seen at least ten times. V is TRBV28 and J is TRBJ2-3; possibly TRBD2 for D (5 bases). Germline V gene lookup returns CDR1 MDHEN and CDR2 SYDVKM. The CDR3 runs to 17 residues. V lost 6 bases, J lost 6 bases, and 25 bases lay in between. For the CDR3, the DNA is TGTGCCAGCAGAGGATCCTTATCCGCGGGTTTAGGTGATACGCAGTATTTT. Translated: CASRGSLSAGLGDTQYF. The full variable domain, in which reference TRBV28 and TRBJ2-3 provide the parts outside the CDR3, is DVKVTQSSRYLVKRTGEKVFLECVQDMDHENMFWYRQDPGLGLRLIYFSYDVKMKEKGDIPEGYSVSREKKERFSLILESASTNQTSMYLCASRGSLSAGLGDTQYFGPGTRLTVL.

The genes are TRBV7-9 and TRBJ2-1; 12 bases fit TRBD2. The CDR3 spans 15 residues. After removal of 4 bases from V and 10 bases from J, the junction contained 8 bases not matched to a gene. CDR1 and CDR2 from the germline V gene are SEHNR and FQNEAQ (reference sequence). CDR3 amino acids: CASSSLLAGGEEQFF. CDR3 nucleotides: TGTGCCAGCAGCTCCCTACTAGCGGGAGGAGAGGAGCAGTTCTTC.

This clonotype was counted ten times or more. V is TRBV24-1 and J is TRBJ1-5; no definite D call. Germline-derived CDR1 and CDR2 are KGHDR and SFDVKD. Trimming took 2 bases from V and 1 from J, leaving 2 bases between them. The CDR3 covers 13 residues. The CDR3 spells CATSDYSNQPQHF. The CDR3 DNA is TGTGCCACCAGTGATTACAGCAATCAGCCCCAGCATTTT.

This clonotype has a handful of counts. The V gene is TRBV27, the J gene TRBJ2-1; 11 bases agree with TRBD1. The CDR3 consists of 16 residues. Germline loops: CDR1 MNHEY, CDR2 SMNVEV (reference sequence). V lost 2 bases, J lost 5 bases, and 5 bases stayed unmatched. As DNA, the CDR3 is TGTGCCAGCAGTTTAGTTGGGACAGGGGGTCACAATGAGCAGTTCTTC. Amino acid sequence: CASSLVGTGGHNEQFF.

Concerning this clonotype itself: Given a much more abundant clone one base away, this may be a read error. V and J are TRBV2 and TRBJ2-3; 8 nucleotides align to TRBD1. In germline, CDR1 is SNHLY, CDR2 FYNNEI. CDR3 length equals 15 residues. CDR3 coding DNA: TGTGCCTGCAGCACAGGGGGTGGAGACACAGATACGCAGTATTTT. Encoded protein: CACSTGGGDTDTQYF.

The chain recombines TRBV9 with TRBJ2-4, with D unresolved. The CDR3 is 14 residues long. Trimming took off 0 bases at V and 0 bases at J, with 4 bases between the two ends. CDR1 SGDLS and CDR2 YYNGEE come from the germline V gene. The chain's CDR3 is CASSVDIAKNIQYF. CDR3 in DNA: TGTGCCAGCAGCGTAGACATAGCCAAAAACATTCAGTACTTC.

The chain uses TRBV15 and TRBJ2-4; either TRBD1 or TRBD2 may supply D (5 bases each). V was shortened by 0 bases and J by 5 bases, with 20 bases between the two germline ends. Germline assignment: CDR1 LNHNV and CDR2 YYDKDF (reference sequence). CDR3 length: 18 amino acids. The CDR3 spells CATSREKPLRDRENIQYF. The CDR3 DNA reads TGTGCCACCAGCAGAGAGAAGCCTCTTAGGGACCGGGAAAACATTCAGTACTTC. Drawing the rest from reference TRBV15 and TRBJ2-4, the complete variable domain is DAMVIQNPRYQVTQFGKPVTLSCSQTLNHNVMYWYQQKSSQAPKLLFHYYDKDFNNEADTPDNFQSRRPNTSFCFLDIRSPGLGDTAMYLCATSREKPLRDRENIQYFGAGTRLSVL.

This clonotype appeared a few times. The junction and the germline gene differ at one end; a read error may be behind it. J is TRBJ2-1 and V is TRBV9; perhaps TRBD2 as D (6 bases). Germline-derived CDR1 and CDR2 are SGDLS and YYNGEE. The CDR3 loop spans 16 amino acids. The CDR3 sequence is CASSVALAPSYNEQLF. CDR3 nucleotide sequence: TGTGCCAGCAGCGTGGCACTAGCCCCATCCTACAATGAGCAGCTCTTC. Combining the CDR3 with reference TRBV9 and TRBJ2-1 gives the whole variable domain DSGVTQTPKHLITATGQRVTLRCSPRSGDLSVYWYQQSLDQGLQFLIQYYNGEERAKGNILERFSAQQFPDLHSELNLSSLELGDSALYFCASSVALAPSYNEQLFGPGTRLTVL.

This clonotype was picked up many times. The V and J genes are TRBV6-6 and TRBJ1-6; D remains ambiguous. CDR3 size: 13 residues. Germline V gene data show CDR1 as MNHNY and CDR2 as SVGAGI (reference sequence). V was cut by 4 bases and J by 7 bases, with 8 bases left in between. Written as DNA, the CDR3 is TGTGCCAGCAGTTCAGCCGACAATTCACCCCTCCACTTT. This gives the protein CASSSADNSPLHF.

This clonotype was seen only a few times. The chain is built from TRBV29-1 and TRBJ2-7; 11 positions match TRBD1. The junction had 9 bases not matched to a gene; V was cut back by 7 bases and J by 4 bases. CDR3 length: 14 amino acids. Germline V gene sequence: CDR1 SQVTM, CDR2 ANQGSEA. The CDR3 is CSAQSGTGGYEQYF. In DNA form, the CDR3 reads TGCAGCGCACAATCCGGGACAGGGGGATACGAGCAGTACTTC.

The table lists this clonotype with many counts. The rearrangement joins TRBV6-5 to TRBJ2-6, with D hard to call. Germline V gene sequence: CDR1 MNHEY, CDR2 SVGAGI. V lost 2 bases and J lost 2, with 7 bases in between. The CDR3 spans 15 residues. The CDR3 DNA is TGTGCCAGCAGTTACGGGCAGGCTGGGGCCAACGTCCTGACTTTC. Amino acids: CASSYGQAGANVLTF.

Many counts were recorded for this clonotype. The chain has TRBV28 and TRBJ2-1, with 7 bases fitting TRBD2. J lost 2 bases, V lost 6 bases, and 7 bases had no gene match. CDR1 is MDHEN and CDR2 is SYDVKM in the germline V gene. The CDR3 contains 15 residues. The CDR3 sequence: CASSSSGTAYNEQFF. CDR3 nucleotides: TGTGCCAGCAGCTCCAGCGGGACCGCCTACAATGAGCAGTTCTTC. The whole variable domain, remainder taken from reference TRBV28 and TRBJ2-1, is DVKVTQSSRYLVKRTGEKVFLECVQDMDHENMFWYRQDPGLGLRLIYFSYDVKMKEKGDIPEGYSVSREKKERFSLILESASTNQTSMYLCASSSSGTAYNEQFFGPGTRLTVL.

A word on this clonotype: A clone one base away is much larger, so this may be a read error. V usage is TRBV18 and J usage is TRBJ2-7; 8 nucleotides agree with TRBD2. The CDR3 sequence is 15 residues long. CDR1 and CDR2 from the germline V gene are KGHSH and LQKENI. V gave up 6 bases and J gave up 7 bases; unmatched junction bases: 14. CDR3 residues: CASSASGFSRGEQYF. In DNA form, the CDR3 reads TGTGCCAGCTCGGCTAGCGGGTTTTCACGGGGGGAGCAGTACTTC.

This clonotype was recorded many times. An end of the junction does not agree with germline; a read error may underlie this. The V call is TRBV7-2, the J call TRBJ1-1; D is undetermined. This CDR3 is 12 amino acids long. Germline V CDR1 and CDR2: SGHTA, FQGNSA. The CDR3 here is CASSFSNPEAFF. Written as DNA, the CDR3 is TGTGCCAGCAGCTTTTCGAACCCTGAAGCTTTCTTT.

V is TRBV6-1 and J is TRBJ2-7, with TRBD1 identical over 8 bases. The CDR3 length is 17 residues. The V segment lost 6 bases and the J segment 2 bases; nucleotides outside the gene matches: 15. The germline gives CDR1 MNHNS, CDR2 SASEGT. The CDR3 region is CASRLQGEPIRAYEQYF. In DNA form, the CDR3 reads TGTGCCAGCAGATTACAGGGGGAACCGATTAGAGCCTACGAGCAGTACTTC.

At least ten counts were recorded for this clonotype. The chain joins TRBV28 to TRBJ2-5; 8 nucleotides match TRBD1. CDR1 is MDHEN and CDR2 is SYDVKM in the germline V gene. The length of the CDR3 is 17 residues. Germline trimming cut 9 bases from V and 4 bases from J; bases unmatched to any gene: 19. Here the CDR3 DNA reads TGTGCCAGTTCGACAGGGGCCCTATTCAAACCCCTAGAGACCCAGTACTTC. As protein: CASSTGALFKPLETQYF. Full variable domain (outside the CDR3, taken from reference TRBV28 and TRBJ2-5): DVKVTQSSRYLVKRTGEKVFLECVQDMDHENMFWYRQDPGLGLRLIYFSYDVKMKEKGDIPEGYSVSREKKERFSLILESASTNQTSMYLCASSTGALFKPLETQYFGPGTRLLVL.

The chain is built from TRBV18 and TRBJ1-5; 8 nucleotides match TRBD1. Germline V gives CDR1 KGHSH, CDR2 LQKENI. Trimming took 2 bases from V and 7 from J; bases not matched to a gene: 7. The CDR3 totals 15 residues. The CDR3 nucleotides are TGTGCCAGCTCACCAACACAGGGGGGAGGGCAGCCCCAGCATTTT. Its protein product is CASSPTQGGGQPQHF.

At least ten counts were recorded for this clonotype. The chain employs TRBV6-1 and TRBJ1-2, with unresolved D. Trimming shortened V by 5 bases and J by 2 bases, and 12 bases separated the two germline ends. CDR1 and CDR2 (germline): MNHNS, SASEGT. The CDR3 has 14 residues. CDR3 DNA: TGTGCCAGCAGTTCTAGCAGGCTAAACTATGGCTACACCTTC. This sequence encodes CASSSSRLNYGYTF.

This clonotype showed up many times. V gene TRBV5-5 combines with J gene TRBJ1-2, with unresolved D. CDR3 length: 13 amino acids. Germline CDR1 SGHKS, CDR2 YYEKEE (reference sequence). V dropped 4 bases and J dropped 8 bases, with 15 bases sitting between them. DNA of the CDR3: TGTGCCAGCAGCCCGAGGATGAGGGAGGGCTACACCTTC. Translating gives CASSPRMREGYTF. The full variable domain, completed using reference TRBV5-5 and TRBJ1-2, is DAGVTQSPTHLIKTRGQQVTLRCSPISGHKSVSWYQQVLGQGPQFIFQYYEKEERGRGNFPDRFSARQFPNYSSELNVNALLLGDSALYLCASSPRMREGYTFGSGTRLTVV.